Below, 26 T cell receptor beta chains from the same sample are listed, as sequenced in a study of blood T cell repertoires in COVID-19. The table came from immunoSEQ multiplex PCR; TCRdb's copy has only in-frame clones and leaves some out. The table lists about 440,000 clones, around 88% of them singletons. The material sequenced was peripheral blood. All receptors come from a woman between 45 and 60 years old with COVID-19, enrolled during active disease.

This clone was recorded once. The gene calls are TRBV30 and TRBJ2-1; possible D gene TRBD1, 6 bases. Trimming shortened V by 4 bases and J by 10 bases, and 11 bases separated the two germline ends. Germline V gives CDR1 GTSNPN, CDR2 SVGIG (reference sequence). This CDR3 has 11 residues. The chain's CDR3 is CAWTKGEEQFF. Here the CDR3 DNA reads TGTGCCTGGACCAAGGGGGAAGAGCAGTTCTTC.

The gene calls are TRBV2 and TRBJ1-1; D not certain. The CDR3 has 11 residues. V shed 8 bases and J shed 10 bases, with 14 bases lying between them. Germline CDR1 reads SNHLY; CDR2 reads FYNNEI. CDR3: CASLVAQVAFF. DNA for the CDR3: TGTGCCAGCCTCGTTGCGCAGGTAGCTTTCTTT.

The table lists this clone with a few counts. The chain is built from TRBV6-6 and TRBJ1-2; D not resolved. This CDR3 is built from 12 residues. Germline assignment: CDR1 MNHNY and CDR2 SVGAGI (reference sequence). V was cut by 2 bases and J by 10 bases, with 11 bases left in between. The DNA for the CDR3 is TGTGCCAGCAGTTACGAAGATGCGGACTACACCTTC. Its protein is CASSYEDADYTF.

The chain links TRBV28 to TRBJ1-1, with 9 bases matching TRBD1. The CDR3 totals 15 residues. Germline V gene data show CDR1 as MDHEN and CDR2 as SYDVKM. J was trimmed by 1 base and V by 5 bases; bases with no gene match: 5. For the CDR3, the DNA is TGTGCCAGCAGTCTACAGGGGGCCGGGAACACTGAAGCTTTCTTT. Translated, it gives CASSLQGAGNTEAFF.

The chain employs TRBV3-1 (or the pseudogene TRBV3-2) and TRBJ2-1; 7 nucleotides align to TRBD2. The germline V gene has CDR1 LGHDT and CDR2 YNNKEL (reference sequence). J lost 8 bases, V lost 0 bases, and 7 bases had no gene match. CDR3 size: 15 residues. Here the CDR3 DNA reads TGTGCCAGCAGCCAAGACGGGCGGGAGTTCGATGAGCAGTTCTTC. Amino acids: CASSQDGREFDEQFF.

V gene TRBV5-1 combines with J gene TRBJ1-6; 7 nucleotides line up with TRBD1. In germline, CDR1 is SGHRS, CDR2 YFSETQ. Germline trimming cut 3 bases from V and 8 bases from J; bases unmatched to any gene: 8. This CDR3 is built from 15 residues. CDR3 residues: CASSSRDSEDSPLHF. Written as DNA, the CDR3 is TGCGCCAGCAGCTCCCGGGACAGCGAGGATTCACCCCTCCACTTT.

The V gene is TRBV6-1, the J gene TRBJ2-5; no firm D call. The length of the CDR3 is 15 residues. Germline assignment: CDR1 MNHNS and CDR2 SASEGT. The V end lost 2 bases, the J end lost 1 base, and 11 bases lay between the germline ends. The DNA of the CDR3 is TGTGCCAGCAGTGAATCGGCGGCAGTCCAAGAGACCCAGTACTTC. Protein product: CASSESAAVQETQYF.

This chain connects TRBV7-8 to TRBJ2-1, with 8 nucleotides matching TRBD2. V gave up 5 bases and J gave up 4 bases; unmatched junction bases: 4. This CDR3 contains 14 residues. Per germline, CDR1 SGHVS and CDR2 FQNEAQ. The CDR3 reads CASSPGGQYNEQFF. CDR3 sequence (DNA): TGTGCCAGCAGCCCGGGGGGGCAATACAATGAGCAGTTCTTC.

The gene calls are TRBV27 and TRBJ1-1; 11 nucleotides align to TRBD1. The germline CDR1 and CDR2 sequences are MNHEY and SMNVEV (reference sequence). The CDR3 contains 14 residues. The V segment lost 5 bases and the J segment 6 bases; nucleotides outside the gene matches: 5. The CDR3 is CASSHGTGGAEAFF. In DNA form, the CDR3 reads TGTGCCAGCAGTCATGGGACAGGGGGGGCTGAAGCTTTCTTT.

V usage is TRBV28 and J usage is TRBJ1-4; D is perhaps TRBD1 (5 bases). The germline V gene has CDR1 MDHEN and CDR2 SYDVKM. This CDR3 comprises 15 residues. Trimming left V 6 bases short and J 5 bases short, with 16 bases between. The CDR3 loop is CASSLPGTGNEKLFF. CDR3 nucleotide sequence: TGTGCCAGCAGCCTTCCGGGGACTGGGAATGAAAAACTGTTTTTT.

The V call is TRBV29-1, the J call TRBJ2-3; 8 bases are a match to TRBD1. The length of the CDR3 is 14 residues. The germline V gene has CDR1 SQVTM and CDR2 ANQGSEA. The ends lost 4 bases at V and 5 bases at J; junction bases unmatched: 8. As DNA, the CDR3 is TGCAGCGTTGGGGAGACAGGGGTTAGAGATACGCAGTATTTT. This translates into CSVGETGVRDTQYF.

The rearrangement uses TRBV19 and TRBJ1-1; TRBD1 matches at 11 bases. The junction had 7 bases not matched to a gene; V was cut back by 3 bases and J by 7 bases. CDR3 size: 15 residues. In germline, CDR1 is LNHDA, CDR2 SQIVND (reference sequence). The CDR3 nucleotides read TGTGCCAGTAGTATCTCGGGACAGGGGGAATTTGAAGCTTTCTTT. Residues: CASSISGQGEFEAFF.

The V gene is TRBV5-1, the J gene TRBJ1-2; D not certain. The CDR3 spans 13 residues. Germline V CDR1 and CDR2: SGHRS, YFSETQ. V was cut by 3 bases and J by 3 bases, with 9 bases left in between. The CDR3 loop is CASSSTEYYGYTF. The CDR3 DNA is TGCGCCAGCAGCTCTACAGAGTACTATGGCTACACCTTC.

V is TRBV14 and J is TRBJ2-7, with a weak D call TRBD1 (5 bases). The CDR3 has 16 residues. CDR1 is SGHDN, CDR2 FVKESK, per germline. Deletions cut 4 bases from V and 0 bases from J, with 16 bases between. The CDR3 region is CASSRLLRASSYEQYF. DNA of the CDR3: TGTGCCAGCAGCCGTCTCCTCAGGGCCTCCTCCTACGAGCAGTACTTC.

The chain recombines TRBV10-3 with TRBJ2-7, with no clear D. V lost 0 bases and J 7 bases, leaving 22 bases between the germline ends. Germline V gene lookup returns CDR1 ENHRY and CDR2 SYGVKD. The CDR3 covers 17 residues. CDR3 DNA sequence: TGTGCCATCAGTGAGTCCTCTTTTGTGCAGGCACCCTGGGAGCAGTACTTC. This gives the protein CAISESSFVQAPWEQYF.

This clone was counted only a few times. V usage is TRBV5-1 and J usage is TRBJ2-7, with 9 bases matching TRBD1. The germline V gene encodes CDR1 SGHRS and CDR2 YFSETQ. V trimming: 4 bases; J trimming: 3 bases; junction bases outside the gene matches: 8. There are 15 residues in the CDR3. CDR3 sequence: CASSTTGQGDYEQYF. Here the CDR3 DNA reads TGCGCCAGCAGCACTACGGGACAGGGTGACTACGAGCAGTACTTC.

The chain recombines TRBV2 with TRBJ1-1; D unclear. Trimming cost V 10 bases and J 10 bases, with 16 bases left between them. The CDR3 spans 11 residues. Germline values: CDR1 SNHLY, CDR2 FYNNEI. The DNA of the CDR3 is TGTGCCACCTGGCGGAGGTTGGGAGCTTTCTTT. Translating it yields CATWRRLGAFF.

This sequence joins TRBV3-1 (or the pseudogene TRBV3-2) and TRBJ2-7; TRBD2 matches at 11 bases. This CDR3 has 15 residues. Germline values: CDR1 LGHDT, CDR2 YNNKEL (reference sequence). Trimming removed 7 bases from V and 3 bases from J; junction bases left unmatched: 8. The chain's CDR3 is CASTSLGTSGYEQYF. Here the CDR3 DNA reads TGTGCCAGCACCTCGTTAGGGACTAGCGGCTACGAGCAGTACTTC.

The V gene is TRBV27, the J gene TRBJ1-1; 9 nucleotides agree with TRBD1. The junction had 12 bases not matched to a gene; V was cut back by 6 bases and J by 4 bases. Germline CDR1 MNHEY, CDR2 SMNVEV (reference sequence). This CDR3 is 16 amino acids long. CDR3 DNA sequence: TGTGCCAGCAGCACCCCCGGGACAGGGAATCCCACTGAAGCTTTCTTT. Amino acids: CASSTPGTGNPTEAFF.

This chain links TRBV5-1 with TRBJ2-7; TRBD2 matches at 8 bases. CDR1 is SGHRS, CDR2 YFSETQ, per germline. The V and J ends lost 4 bases and 0 bases, in that order; junction bases with no gene match: 9. The CDR3 runs 16 residues. The CDR3 sequence is CASSRGAGTSSYEQYF. CDR3 coding DNA: TGCGCCAGCAGCCGCGGGGCCGGGACTAGCTCCTACGAGCAGTACTTC.

J is TRBJ1-1 and V is TRBV6-5; 9 nucleotides match TRBD1. CDR1 and CDR2 (germline): MNHEY, SVGAGI. V lost 4 bases to trimming and J lost 4 bases; unmatched junction nucleotides: 4. The CDR3 runs 14 residues. This chain's CDR3 is CASSWDRVSTEAFF. The CDR3 DNA follows: TGTGCCAGCAGTTGGGACAGGGTGAGCACTGAAGCTTTCTTT.

This chain links TRBV29-1 with TRBJ2-7; D remains unclear. The germline gives CDR1 SQVTM, CDR2 ANQGSEA. CDR3 length: 11 residues. V was trimmed by 6 bases and J by 5 bases, leaving 11 bases between them. The DNA of the CDR3 is TGCAGCGTGGAGAACATGCACGAGCAGTACTTC. Its protein product is CSVENMHEQYF.

CDR3 DNA sequence: TGTGCCACTATGGGTGGACTAGCGGGTGAGCAGTTCTTC. Its translation: CATMGGLAGEQFF. This chain links TRBV27 with TRBJ2-1, with TRBD2 identical over 11 bases. This CDR3 comprises 13 residues. V trimming: 10 bases; J trimming: 9 bases; junction bases outside the gene matches: 8. CDR1 is MNHEY, CDR2 SMNVEV, per germline (reference sequence).

The chain couples TRBV7-3 to TRBJ1-1; possible D gene TRBD1, 6 bases. The V end was cut by 5 bases, the J end by 1 base, with 14 bases between. This CDR3 is 15 amino acids long. Germline values: CDR1 SGHTA, CDR2 FQGTGA. The CDR3 loop is CASSGGSGENTEAFF. The CDR3 DNA reads TGTGCCAGCAGCGGCGGGTCAGGGGAGAACACTGAAGCTTTCTTT.

This clone occurred a few times. The chain links TRBV9 to TRBJ1-1, with D unresolved. The germline V gene encodes CDR1 SGDLS and CDR2 YYNGEE. V was clipped by 0 bases and J by 6 bases, with 12 bases between them. The CDR3 length is 14 residues. CDR3 DNA sequence: TGTGCCAGCAGCGTAGGCGGGAGATTCTCTGAAGCTTTCTTT. Translated, it gives CASSVGGRFSEAFF.

The V call is TRBV4-1, the J call TRBJ1-2, with 9 bases matching TRBD1. The trim removed 4 bases at V and 8 bases at J, leaving 8 bases unmatched. Germline V lookup: CDR1 MGHRA, CDR2 YSYEKL. The CDR3 covers 14 residues. This CDR3 is CASSPLDRGGGYTF. In nucleotides, the CDR3 is TGCGCCAGCAGCCCCCTGGACAGGGGAGGCGGCTACACCTTC.